This T cell receptor (beta chain) was found in a study of blood T cells in healthy people across ages. A second PCR, run for about 7 to 12 cycles, used a sample-barcoded 5' primer plus a J-beta primer mix. Every sample gave at least 2.5 million paired-end reads containing CDR3. Via MiXCR, TCRdb re-called the 5' RACE reads, giving one row per CDR3 protein. Found here are approximately 820,000 distinct CDR3 sequences, around 43% of them singletons; the top ten hold roughly 18%. Donor samples were obtained from healthy Caucasian individuals from Russia, aged 6 to 90. The CDR3 covers 14 residues. Looked up from germline, CDR1 is SNHLY and CDR2 is FYNNEI. Trimming removed 7 bases at V and 4 bases at J, with 14 bases between.

The receptor's source is a man aged 55 to 69 in good health. The gene calls are TRBV2 and TRBJ2-1, with D perhaps TRBD1 (5 bases). The sample taken for sequencing was blood. As DNA, the CDR3 is TGTGCCAGCACCCCAGACAGAGATTACAATGAGCAGTTCTTC. As protein: CASTPDRDYNEQFF. The full variable domain, completed using reference TRBV2 and TRBJ2-1, is EPEVTQTPSHQVTQMGQEVILRCVPISNHLYFYWYRQILGQKVEFLVSFYNNEISEKSEIFDDQFSVERPDGSNFTLKIRSTKLEDSAMYFCASTPDRDYNEQFFGPGTRLTVL.